The clone carrying this T cell receptor beta chain has only one observation. Its antigen is not identified. This record comes from a study of cytomegalovirus exposure and HLA in healthy donors. Primers: 60 Vbeta forward and 13 Jbeta reverse. Generated by immunoSEQ multiplex PCR, the TCRdb table keeps only in-frame clones and is missing some. The sample yields some 190,000 clones, over 80% seen once. After removal of 4 bases from V and 3 bases from J, the junction contained 6 bases not matched to a gene. The CDR3 spans 15 residues. Germline V CDR1 and CDR2: MGHDK, SYGVNS. Overall study findings and caveats: Among the CMV-associated chains, a few were confirmed in vitro as specific for CMV antigens.

The clonotype comes from a girl aged 5 to 17 in good health and CMV-seropositive. The specimen was PBMCs. V gene TRBV25-1 combines with J gene TRBJ2-7; 10 bases fit TRBD1. The CDR3 loop is CASSGLGQGVYEQYF. DNA of the CDR3: TGTGCCAGCAGTGGTCTCGGACAGGGGGTCTACGAGCAGTACTTC.